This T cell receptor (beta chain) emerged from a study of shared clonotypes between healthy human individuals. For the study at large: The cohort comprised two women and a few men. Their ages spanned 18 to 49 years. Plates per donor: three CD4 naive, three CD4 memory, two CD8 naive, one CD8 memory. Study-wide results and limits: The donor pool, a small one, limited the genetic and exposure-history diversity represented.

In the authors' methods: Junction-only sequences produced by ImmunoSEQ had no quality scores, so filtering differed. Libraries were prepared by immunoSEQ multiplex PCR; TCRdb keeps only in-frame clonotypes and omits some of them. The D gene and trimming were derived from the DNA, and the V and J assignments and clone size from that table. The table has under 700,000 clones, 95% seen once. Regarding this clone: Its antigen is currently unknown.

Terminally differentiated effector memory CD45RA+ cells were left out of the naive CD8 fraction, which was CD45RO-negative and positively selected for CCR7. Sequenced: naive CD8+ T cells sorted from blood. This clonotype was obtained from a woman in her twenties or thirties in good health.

The CDR3 region is CASSKTYEQYF. The CDR3 DNA follows: TGTGCCAGCTCCAAAACCTACGAGCAGTACTTC. This chain joins TRBV2 and TRBJ2-7, with unresolved D. The CDR3 covers 11 residues. Trimming took off 8 bases at V and 2 bases at J, with 7 bases between the two ends. Germline V gene data show CDR1 as SNHLY and CDR2 as FYNNEI.